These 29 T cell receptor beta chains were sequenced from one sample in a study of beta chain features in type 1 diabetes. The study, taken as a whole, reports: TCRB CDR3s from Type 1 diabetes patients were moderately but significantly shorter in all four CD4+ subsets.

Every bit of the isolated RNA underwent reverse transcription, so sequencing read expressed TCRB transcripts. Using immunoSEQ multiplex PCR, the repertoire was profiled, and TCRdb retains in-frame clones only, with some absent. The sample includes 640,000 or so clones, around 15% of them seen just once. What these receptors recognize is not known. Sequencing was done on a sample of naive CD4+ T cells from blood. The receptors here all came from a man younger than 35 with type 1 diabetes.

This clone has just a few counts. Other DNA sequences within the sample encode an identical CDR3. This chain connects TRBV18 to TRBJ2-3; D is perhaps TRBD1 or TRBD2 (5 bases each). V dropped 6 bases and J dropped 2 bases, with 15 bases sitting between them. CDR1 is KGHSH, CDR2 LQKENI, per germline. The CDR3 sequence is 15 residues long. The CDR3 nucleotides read TGTGCCAGCTCCCCGGTGGCAGGGACCACAGATACGCAGTATTTT. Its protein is CASSPVAGTTDTQYF.

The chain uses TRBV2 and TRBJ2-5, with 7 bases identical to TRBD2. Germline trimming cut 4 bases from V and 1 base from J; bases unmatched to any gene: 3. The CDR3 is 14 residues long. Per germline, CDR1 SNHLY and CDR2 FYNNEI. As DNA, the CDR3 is TGTGCCAGCAGTGCGACTAGCAGCCAAGAGACCCAGTACTTC. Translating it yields CASSATSSQETQYF.

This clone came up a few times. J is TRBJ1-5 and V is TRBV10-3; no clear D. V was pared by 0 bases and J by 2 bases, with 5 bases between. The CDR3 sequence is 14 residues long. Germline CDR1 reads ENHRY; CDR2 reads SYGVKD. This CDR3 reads CAISESIGNQPQHF. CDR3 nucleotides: TGTGCCATCAGTGAGTCTATAGGCAATCAGCCCCAGCATTTT.

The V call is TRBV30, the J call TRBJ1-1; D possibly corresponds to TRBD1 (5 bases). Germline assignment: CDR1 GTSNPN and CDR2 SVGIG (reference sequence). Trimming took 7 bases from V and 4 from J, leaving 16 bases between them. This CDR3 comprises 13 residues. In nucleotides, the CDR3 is TGTGCCTATGGAGGAGGGGCGTTCACTGAAGCTTTCTTT. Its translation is CAYGGGAFTEAFF.

The CDR3 DNA is TGTGCCAGCAGCTTAGAGGGCAGGGGTTGGACTGAAGCTTTCTTT. It codes for CASSLEGRGWTEAFF. The genes are TRBV7-2 and TRBJ1-1, with a possible D match to TRBD1 (6 bases). The CDR3 is made up of 15 amino acids. The germline V gene encodes CDR1 SGHTA and CDR2 FQGNSA. Trimming left V 1 base short and J 5 bases short, with 14 bases between.

In DNA form, the CDR3 reads TGTGCCAGCAGGCCCCGACAGGGCGGTTTGAATGAGCAGTTCTTC. Residues: CASRPRQGGLNEQFF. The chain carries TRBV6-5 and TRBJ2-1, with 7 bases lining up with TRBD1. Per germline, CDR1 MNHEY and CDR2 SVGAGI. This CDR3 is built from 15 residues. The ends lost 6 bases at V and 7 bases at J; junction bases unmatched: 12.

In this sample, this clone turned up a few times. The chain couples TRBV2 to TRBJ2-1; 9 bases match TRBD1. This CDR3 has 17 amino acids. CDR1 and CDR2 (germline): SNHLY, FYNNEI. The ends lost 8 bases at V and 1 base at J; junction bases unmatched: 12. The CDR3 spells CASRVQGGTGSYNEQFF. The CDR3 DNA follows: TGTGCCAGCCGAGTTCAGGGGGGGACAGGGTCCTACAATGAGCAGTTCTTC.

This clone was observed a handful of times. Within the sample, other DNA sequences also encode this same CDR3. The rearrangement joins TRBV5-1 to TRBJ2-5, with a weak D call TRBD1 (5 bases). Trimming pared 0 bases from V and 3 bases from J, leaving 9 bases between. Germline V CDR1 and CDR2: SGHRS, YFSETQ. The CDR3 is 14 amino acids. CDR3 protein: CASSLEAGKETQYF. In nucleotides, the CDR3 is TGCGCCAGCAGCTTGGAGGCAGGGAAAGAGACCCAGTACTTC.

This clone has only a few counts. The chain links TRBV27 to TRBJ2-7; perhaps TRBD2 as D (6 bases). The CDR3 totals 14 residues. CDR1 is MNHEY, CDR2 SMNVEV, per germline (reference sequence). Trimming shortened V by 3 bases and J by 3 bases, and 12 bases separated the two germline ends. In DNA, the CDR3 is TGTGCCAGCAGTTTCCGGGAGCAGCACTACGAGCAGTACTTC. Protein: CASSFREQHYEQYF.

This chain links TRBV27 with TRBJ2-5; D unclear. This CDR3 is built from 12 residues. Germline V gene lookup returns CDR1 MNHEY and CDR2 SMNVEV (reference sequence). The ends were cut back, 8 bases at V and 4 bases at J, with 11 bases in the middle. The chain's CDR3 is CASGPVPETQYF. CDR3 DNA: TGTGCCAGCGGACCAGTCCCAGAGACCCAGTACTTC.

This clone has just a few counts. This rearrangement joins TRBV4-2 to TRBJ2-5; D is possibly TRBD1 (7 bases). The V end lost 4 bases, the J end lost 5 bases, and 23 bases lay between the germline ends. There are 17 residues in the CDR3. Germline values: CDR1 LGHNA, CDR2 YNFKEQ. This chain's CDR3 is CASSPTAGGPVLETQYF. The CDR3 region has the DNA TGTGCCAGCAGCCCCACAGCAGGGGGGCCGGTGTTGGAGACCCAGTACTTC.

The CDR3 DNA is TGCGCCAGCAGCTCGTCGGGGACAGGGTTAGTGTATGAGCAGTTCTTC. The encoded protein is CASSSSGTGLVYEQFF. This chain uses TRBV5-1 with TRBJ2-1, with 9 nucleotides matching TRBD1. Germline V lookup: CDR1 SGHRS, CDR2 YFSETQ. Trimming removed 3 bases from V and 8 bases from J; junction bases left unmatched: 12. The CDR3 runs 16 residues.

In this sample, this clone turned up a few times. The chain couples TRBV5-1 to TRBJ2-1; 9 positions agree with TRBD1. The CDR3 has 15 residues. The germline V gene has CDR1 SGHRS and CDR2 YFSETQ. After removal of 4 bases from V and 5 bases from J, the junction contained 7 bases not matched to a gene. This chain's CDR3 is CASSIAGTGNNEQFF. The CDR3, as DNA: TGCGCCAGCAGCATCGCCGGGACAGGGAACAATGAGCAGTTCTTC.

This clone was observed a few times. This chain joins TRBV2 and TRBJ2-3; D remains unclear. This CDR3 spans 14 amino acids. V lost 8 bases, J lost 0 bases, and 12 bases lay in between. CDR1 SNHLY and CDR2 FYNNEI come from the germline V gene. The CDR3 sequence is CASRPIESTDTQYF. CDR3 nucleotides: TGTGCCAGCCGGCCTATAGAGAGCACAGATACGCAGTATTTT.

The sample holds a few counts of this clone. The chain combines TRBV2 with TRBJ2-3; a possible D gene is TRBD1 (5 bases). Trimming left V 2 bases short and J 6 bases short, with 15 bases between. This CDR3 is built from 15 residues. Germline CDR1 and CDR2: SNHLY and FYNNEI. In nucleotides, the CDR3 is TGTGCCAGCAGTGAAACAGGTTCTAACCTGGATACGCAGTATTTT. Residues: CASSETGSNLDTQYF. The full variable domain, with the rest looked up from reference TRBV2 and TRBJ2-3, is EPEVTQTPSHQVTQMGQEVILRCVPISNHLYFYWYRQILGQKVEFLVSFYNNEISEKSEIFDDQFSVERPDGSNFTLKIRSTKLEDSAMYFCASSETGSNLDTQYFGPGTRLTVL.

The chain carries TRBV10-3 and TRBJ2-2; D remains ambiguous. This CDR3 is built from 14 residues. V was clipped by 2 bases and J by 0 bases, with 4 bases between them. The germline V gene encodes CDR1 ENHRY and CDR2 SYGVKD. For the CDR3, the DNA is TGTGCCATCAGTGAGGCGGCGAACACCGGGGAGCTGTTTTTT. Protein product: CAISEAANTGELFF.

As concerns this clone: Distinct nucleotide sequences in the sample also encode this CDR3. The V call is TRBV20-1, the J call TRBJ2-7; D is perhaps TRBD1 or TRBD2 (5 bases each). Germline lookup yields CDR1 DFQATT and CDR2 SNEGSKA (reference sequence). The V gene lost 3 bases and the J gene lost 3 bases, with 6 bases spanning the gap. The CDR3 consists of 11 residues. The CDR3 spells CSARGVYEQYF. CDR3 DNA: TGCAGTGCTAGGGGGGTCTACGAGCAGTACTTC.

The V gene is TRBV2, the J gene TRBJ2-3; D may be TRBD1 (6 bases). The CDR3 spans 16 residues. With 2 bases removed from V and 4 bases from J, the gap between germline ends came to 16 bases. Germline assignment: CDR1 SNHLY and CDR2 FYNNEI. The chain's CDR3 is CASSELLTGNPDTQYF. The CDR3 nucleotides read TGTGCCAGCAGTGAACTCCTGACAGGTAACCCAGATACGCAGTATTTT.

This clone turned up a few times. For the CDR3, the DNA is TGCAGCGTGGAACAGGACACAAGGGGCTATGGCTACACCTTC. Protein: CSVEQDTRGYGYTF. V is TRBV29-1 and J is TRBJ1-2, with TRBD1 as a possible D gene (5 bases). Germline loops: CDR1 SQVTM, CDR2 ANQGSEA. The CDR3 contains 14 residues. V lost 6 bases and J 4 bases, leaving 18 bases between the germline ends.

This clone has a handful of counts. As DNA, the CDR3 is TGTGCCAGTAGTATAGATCCTCCTAGCGGGGTGAGCTCCTACAATGAGCAGTTCTTC. Translation: CASSIDPPSGVSSYNEQFF. This chain uses TRBV19 with TRBJ2-1, with 9 bases fitting TRBD2. The V segment lost 0 bases and the J segment 0 bases; nucleotides outside the gene matches: 9. From germline, CDR1 is LNHDA and CDR2 SQIVND (reference sequence). CDR3 length equals 19 residues.

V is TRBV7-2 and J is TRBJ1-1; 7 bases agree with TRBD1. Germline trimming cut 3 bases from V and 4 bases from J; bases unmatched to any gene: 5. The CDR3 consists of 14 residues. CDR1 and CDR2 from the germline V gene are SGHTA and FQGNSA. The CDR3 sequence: CASSFGTVSTEAFF. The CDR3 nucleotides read TGTGCCAGCAGCTTTGGGACAGTAAGCACTGAAGCTTTCTTT.

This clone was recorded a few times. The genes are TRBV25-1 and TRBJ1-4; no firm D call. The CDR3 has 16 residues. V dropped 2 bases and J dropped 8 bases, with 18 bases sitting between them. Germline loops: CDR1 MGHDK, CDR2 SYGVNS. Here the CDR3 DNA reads TGTGCCAGCAGTGAAGGTTGGGGAGTTCCGGGGGAAAAACTGTTTTTT. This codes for CASSEGWGVPGEKLFF.

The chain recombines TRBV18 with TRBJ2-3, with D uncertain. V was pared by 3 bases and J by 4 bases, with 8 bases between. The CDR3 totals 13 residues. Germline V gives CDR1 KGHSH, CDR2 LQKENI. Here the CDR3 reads CASSPPVADTQYF. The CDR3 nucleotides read TGTGCCAGCTCACCCCCGGTTGCAGATACGCAGTATTTT.

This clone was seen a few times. CDR3 DNA: TGTGCCTGGAGTGTTGATTTCGCGGCTAATGAAAAACTGTTTTTT. It encodes CAWSVDFAANEKLFF. The gene calls are TRBV30 and TRBJ1-4; D is undetermined. In germline, CDR1 is GTSNPN, CDR2 SVGIG (reference sequence). This CDR3 spans 15 amino acids. V dropped 0 bases and J dropped 3 bases, with 11 bases sitting between them.

The chain's CDR3 is CASGRQGAANYGYTF. The CDR3 nucleotides read TGTGCCAGCGGACGACAGGGGGCCGCTAACTATGGCTACACCTTC. V and J are TRBV11-2 and TRBJ1-2, with 10 bases fitting TRBD1. Germline lookup yields CDR1 SGHAT and CDR2 FQNNGV. Unmatched junction bases numbered 6, after V lost 8 bases and J lost 0 bases. The CDR3 sequence is 15 residues long.

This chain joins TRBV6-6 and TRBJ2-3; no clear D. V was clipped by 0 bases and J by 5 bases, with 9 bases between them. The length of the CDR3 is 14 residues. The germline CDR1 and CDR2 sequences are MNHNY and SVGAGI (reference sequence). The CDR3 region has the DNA TGTGCCAGCAGTTACTCGACCGCTAAAGATACGCAGTATTTT. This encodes CASSYSTAKDTQYF.

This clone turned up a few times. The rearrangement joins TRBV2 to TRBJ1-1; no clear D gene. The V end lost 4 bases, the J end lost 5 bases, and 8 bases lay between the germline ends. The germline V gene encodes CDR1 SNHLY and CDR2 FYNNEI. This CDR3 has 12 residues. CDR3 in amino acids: CASSGPGTEAFF. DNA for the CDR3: TGTGCCAGCAGTGGCCCCGGGACTGAAGCTTTCTTT.

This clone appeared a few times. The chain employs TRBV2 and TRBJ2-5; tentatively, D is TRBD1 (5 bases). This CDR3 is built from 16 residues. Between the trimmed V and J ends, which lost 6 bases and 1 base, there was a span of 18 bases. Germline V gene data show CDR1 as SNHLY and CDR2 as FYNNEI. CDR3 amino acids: CASRGGQILTQETQYF. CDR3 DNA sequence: TGTGCCAGCAGGGGCGGACAAATACTGACCCAAGAGACCCAGTACTTC.

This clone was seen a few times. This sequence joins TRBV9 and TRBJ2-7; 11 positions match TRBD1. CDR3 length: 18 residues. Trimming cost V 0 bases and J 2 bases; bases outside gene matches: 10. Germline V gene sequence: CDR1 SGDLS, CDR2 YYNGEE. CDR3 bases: TGTGCCAGCAGCGTAGGGAGGACAGGGGGCCTCCTCGCCTACGAGCAGTACTTC. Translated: CASSVGRTGGLLAYEQYF.